This TCR beta chain was identified during a study of blood T cell repertoires in COVID-19. About the study: COVID-19 samples, acute and convalescent, were from the United States, Italy and Spain. Sources were T cells, B-cell-depleted T cells, or PBMCs; the material itself was cDNA or gDNA.

Authors' analysis steps: Reference gene primer amplification in the assay estimated nucleated cell counts. Data came from immunoSEQ multiplex PCR; TCRdb stores just in-frame clones and leaves some out. The V and J calls and clone size are taken from that table; D and trimming were inferred from the DNA. The table lists around 120,000 clones, around nine tenths of them singletons, with less than 2% in the top ten. Germline V gene lookup returns CDR1 SGHRS and CDR2 YFSETQ. The CDR3 spans 14 residues. With 5 bases clipped from V and 0 bases from J, the junction kept 2 bases outside the gene matches. The V and J genes are TRBV5-1 and TRBJ2-3, with 8 bases that match TRBD1. The clonotype originates from a human donor in a cohort sampled during active COVID-19. The sequenced sample was peripheral blood. CDR3 bases: TGCGCCAGCAGGCAGGGGGCTAGCACAGATACGCAGTATTTT. Translated: CASRQGASTDTQYF.